This T cell receptor beta chain was recorded in a study of CD8 T cells in Susac syndrome. CDR3 length: 17 amino acids. V was pared by 3 bases and J by 9 bases, with 27 bases between. Germline V gene data show CDR1 as KGHSH and CDR2 as LQKENI. With random hexamers, reverse transcription was performed on about 0.5 to 1 ug of RNA. One entry per CDR3 protein, called by TCRdb with MiXCR from the immunoSEQ multiplex PCR reads. This table has 200,000 to 250,000 distinct CDR3 sequences, approximately 95% appearing once. The sequence was collected from a human donor with multiple sclerosis. The rearrangement joins TRBV18 to TRBJ2-7; D may be TRBD1 (5 bases). Source material: CD4+ T cells from PBMCs. CDR3 DNA: TGTGCCAGCTCACCGGTCGATGGGGCAGGATCGCCCCTGGGGCAGTACGTC. Translation: CASSPVDGAGSPLGQYV.